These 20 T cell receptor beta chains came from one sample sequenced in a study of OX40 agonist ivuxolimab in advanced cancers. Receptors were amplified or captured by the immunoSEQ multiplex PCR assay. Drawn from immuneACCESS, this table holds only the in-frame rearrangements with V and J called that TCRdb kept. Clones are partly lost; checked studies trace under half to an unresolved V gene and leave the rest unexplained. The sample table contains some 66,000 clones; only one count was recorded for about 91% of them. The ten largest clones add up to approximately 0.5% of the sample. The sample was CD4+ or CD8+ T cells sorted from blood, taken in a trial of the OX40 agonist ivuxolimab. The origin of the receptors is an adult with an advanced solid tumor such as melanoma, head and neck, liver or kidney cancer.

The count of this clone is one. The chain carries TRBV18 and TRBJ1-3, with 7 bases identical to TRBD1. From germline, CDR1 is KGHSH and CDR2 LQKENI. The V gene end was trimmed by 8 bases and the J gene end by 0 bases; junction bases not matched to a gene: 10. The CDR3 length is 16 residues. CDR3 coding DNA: TGTGCCAGCCAGGCCATGACAGGGAACTCTGGAAACACCATATATTTT. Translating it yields CASQAMTGNSGNTIYF.

The CDR3 nucleotides are TGTGCCAGCAGGGACAGGGCGACTGATGGCTACACCTTC. Amino acid sequence: CASRDRATDGYTF. The genes are TRBV28 and TRBJ1-2; 8 bases map to TRBD1. CDR1 and CDR2 from the germline V gene are MDHEN and SYDVKM. CDR3 length: 13 residues. After removal of 6 bases from V and 6 bases from J, the junction contained 6 bases not matched to a gene.

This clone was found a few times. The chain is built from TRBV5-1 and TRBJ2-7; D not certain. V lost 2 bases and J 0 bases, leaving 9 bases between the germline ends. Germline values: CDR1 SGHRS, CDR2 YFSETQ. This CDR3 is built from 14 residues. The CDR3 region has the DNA TGCGCCAGCAGCTTTTCGGCAGGCTCCTACGAGCAGTACTTC. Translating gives CASSFSAGSYEQYF.

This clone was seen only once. Here the CDR3 reads CASRAGTGTFWAFF. As DNA, the CDR3 is TGTGCCAGCAGGGCCGGGACAGGGACGTTTTGGGCTTTCTTT. The chain employs TRBV6-5 and TRBJ1-1; 9 positions match TRBD1. CDR3 length: 14 amino acids. The germline gives CDR1 MNHEY, CDR2 SVGAGI. The J segment lost 11 bases and the V segment lost 6 bases, leaving 13 bases of the junction unmatched.

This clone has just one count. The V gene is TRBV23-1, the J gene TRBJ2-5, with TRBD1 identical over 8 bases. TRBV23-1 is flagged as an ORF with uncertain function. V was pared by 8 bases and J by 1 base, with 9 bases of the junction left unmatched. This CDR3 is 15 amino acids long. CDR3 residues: CASSGQGAFQETQYF. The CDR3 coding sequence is TGCGCCAGCTCTGGACAGGGAGCTTTCCAAGAGACCCAGTACTTC.

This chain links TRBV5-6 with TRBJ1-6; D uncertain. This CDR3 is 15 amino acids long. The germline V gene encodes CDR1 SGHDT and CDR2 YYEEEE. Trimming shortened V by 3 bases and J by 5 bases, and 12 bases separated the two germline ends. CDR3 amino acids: CASSYPGRDNSPLHF. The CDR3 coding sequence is TGTGCCAGCAGCTATCCGGGCCGAGATAATTCACCCCTCCACTTT.

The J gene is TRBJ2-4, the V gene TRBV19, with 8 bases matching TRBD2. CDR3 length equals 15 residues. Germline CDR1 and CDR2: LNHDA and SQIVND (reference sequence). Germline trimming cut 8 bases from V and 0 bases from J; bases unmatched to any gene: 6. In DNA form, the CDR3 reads TGTGCCAGTTCCTCGGGGGGGCTAGCCAAAAACATTCAGTACTTC. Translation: CASSSGGLAKNIQYF.

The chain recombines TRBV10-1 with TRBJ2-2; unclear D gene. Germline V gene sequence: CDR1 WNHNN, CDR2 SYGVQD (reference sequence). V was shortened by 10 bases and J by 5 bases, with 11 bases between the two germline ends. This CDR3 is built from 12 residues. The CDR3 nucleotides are TGCGCCAACGACTCCCCGACCGGGGAGCTGTTTTTT. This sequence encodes CANDSPTGELFF.

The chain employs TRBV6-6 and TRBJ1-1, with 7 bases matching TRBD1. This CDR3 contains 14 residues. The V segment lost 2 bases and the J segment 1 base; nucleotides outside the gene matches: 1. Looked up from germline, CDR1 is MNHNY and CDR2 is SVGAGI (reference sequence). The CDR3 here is CASSYGTANTEAFF. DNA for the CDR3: TGTGCCAGCAGTTACGGGACAGCGAACACTGAAGCTTTCTTT.

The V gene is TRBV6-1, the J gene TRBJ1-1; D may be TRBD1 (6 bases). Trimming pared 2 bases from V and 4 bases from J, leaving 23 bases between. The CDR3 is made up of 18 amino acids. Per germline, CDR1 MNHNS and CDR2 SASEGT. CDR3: CASSEFSGGGRVGTEAFF. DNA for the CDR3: TGTGCCAGCAGTGAATTTAGCGGTGGGGGCAGGGTGGGCACTGAAGCTTTCTTT.

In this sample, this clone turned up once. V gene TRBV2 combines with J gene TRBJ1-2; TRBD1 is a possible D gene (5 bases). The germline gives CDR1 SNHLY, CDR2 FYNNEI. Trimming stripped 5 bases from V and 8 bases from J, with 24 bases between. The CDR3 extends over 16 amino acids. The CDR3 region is CASSSTTGTLVEGYTF. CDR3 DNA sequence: TGTGCCAGCAGTTCTACCACCGGGACTCTCGTAGAGGGCTACACCTTC.

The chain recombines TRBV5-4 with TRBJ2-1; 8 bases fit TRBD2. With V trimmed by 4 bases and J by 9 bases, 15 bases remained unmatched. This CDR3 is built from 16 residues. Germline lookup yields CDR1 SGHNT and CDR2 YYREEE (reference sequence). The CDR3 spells CASSAGGAGTYREQFF. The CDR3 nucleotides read TGTGCCAGCAGCGCCGGGGGGGCGGGGACGTACCGTGAGCAGTTCTTC.

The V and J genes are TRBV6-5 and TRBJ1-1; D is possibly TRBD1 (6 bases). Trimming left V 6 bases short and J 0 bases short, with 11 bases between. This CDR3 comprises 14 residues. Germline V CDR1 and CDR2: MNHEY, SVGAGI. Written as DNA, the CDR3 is TGTGCCAGCAGCTATGGGACAATGAACACTGAAGCTTTCTTT. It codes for CASSYGTMNTEAFF.

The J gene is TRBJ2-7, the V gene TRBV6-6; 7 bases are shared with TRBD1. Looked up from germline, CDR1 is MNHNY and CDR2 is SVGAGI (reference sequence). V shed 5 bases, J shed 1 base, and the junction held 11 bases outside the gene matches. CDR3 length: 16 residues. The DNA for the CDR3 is TGTGCCAGCAGTCTCTCAACCGGGACAGCGTCCTACGAGCAGTACTTC. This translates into CASSLSTGTASYEQYF.

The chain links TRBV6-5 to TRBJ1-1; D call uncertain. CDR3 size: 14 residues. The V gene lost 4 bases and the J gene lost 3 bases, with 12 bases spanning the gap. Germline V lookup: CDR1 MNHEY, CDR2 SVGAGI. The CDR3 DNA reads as TGTGCCAGCAGTTCGGGCATCCGGGACACTGAAGCTTTCTTT. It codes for CASSSGIRDTEAFF.

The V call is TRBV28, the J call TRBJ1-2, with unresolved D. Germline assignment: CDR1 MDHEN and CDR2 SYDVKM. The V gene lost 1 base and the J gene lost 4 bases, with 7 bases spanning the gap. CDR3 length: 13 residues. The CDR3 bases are TGTGCCAGCAGTTTATCTGGGGTCTATGGCTACACCTTC. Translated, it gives CASSLSGVYGYTF.

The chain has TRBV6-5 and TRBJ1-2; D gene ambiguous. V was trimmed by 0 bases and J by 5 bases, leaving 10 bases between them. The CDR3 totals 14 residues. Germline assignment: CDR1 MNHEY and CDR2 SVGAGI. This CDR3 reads CASSYSPELYGYTF. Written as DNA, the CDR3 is TGTGCCAGCAGTTACTCACCAGAATTATATGGCTACACCTTC.

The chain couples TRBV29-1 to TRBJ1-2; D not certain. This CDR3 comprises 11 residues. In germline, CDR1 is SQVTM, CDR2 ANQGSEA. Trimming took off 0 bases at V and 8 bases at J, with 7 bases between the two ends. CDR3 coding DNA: TGCAGCGTTGAAGACAGGCCGGGCTACACCTTC. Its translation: CSVEDRPGYTF.

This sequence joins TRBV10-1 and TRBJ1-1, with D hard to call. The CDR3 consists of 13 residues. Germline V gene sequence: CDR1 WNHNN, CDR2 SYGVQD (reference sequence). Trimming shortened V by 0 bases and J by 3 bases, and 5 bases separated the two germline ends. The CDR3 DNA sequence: TGCGCCAGCAGTGAGTCTGGGTACACTGAAGCTTTCTTT. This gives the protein CASSESGYTEAFF.

The CDR3 here is CASSRTAISANEKLFF. The CDR3 bases are TGCGCCAGCAGCCGGACAGCCATCTCCGCTAATGAAAAACTGTTTTTT. The chain combines TRBV4-1 with TRBJ1-4, with D possibly being TRBD1 (6 bases). Trimming stripped 4 bases from V and 3 bases from J, with 15 bases between. CDR1 and CDR2 (germline): MGHRA, YSYEKL. The CDR3 consists of 16 residues.